The sample holds a few counts of the clone carrying this T cell receptor (beta chain). No antigen is known for it. Looked up from germline, CDR1 is SGHVS and CDR2 is FQNEAQ. The length of the CDR3 is 16 residues. A second roughly 6 to 11 cycle PCR used barcoded and J-beta primers. Via MiXCR, TCRdb re-called the 5' RACE reads, giving one row per CDR3 protein. The sample has 760,000 or so distinct CDR3 sequences, around 25% seen once. The entry originates in a study of blood T cells in healthy people across ages. General study results and limits: The CMV status of each donor remained undetermined, and this could have confounded shifts in expanded clonotypes.

This sample was also put to use in a study of T cells of mothers and their children. That work states: Second-PCR amplification with M1S added sample barcodes and 2-4 random nucleotides. The analysis detected no persistent microchimeric T cell clones.

Material: blood. J is TRBJ2-1 and V is TRBV7-8; 8 bases are a match to TRBD2. TRBJ2-7 matches the DNA end more closely, so the J call is doubtful. The clonotype was recovered from a boy aged 5-17 years in good health. CDR3 DNA sequence: TGTGCCAGCAGCTTATATTTGACTAGCGAGGTCCACGAGCAGTACTTC. Protein sequence: CASSLYLTSEVHEQYF.